These T cell receptor beta chains were read from a single sample in a study of CD8+ T cells in alopecia areata. Libraries were prepared by immunoSEQ multiplex PCR; TCRdb keeps only in-frame clonotypes and omits some of them. The sample records 150,000 to 200,000 clones, approximately 65% being singletons. Specimen: CD8+ T cells sorted from blood, collected at week 0. These TCRs come from a human donor with alopecia areata. Both conserved end residues are part of each CDR3. The D gene is left open where the match is weak. Expanded clones get a size class; other rows say once, few or many, or leave the size out.

d_call j_call clone_size v_call cdr3_nt cdr3_aa
- TRBJ2-7 - TRBV29-1 TGCAGCGTTGAAGACGGCAGGGGATATACCTACGAGCAGTACTTC CSVEDGRGYTYEQYF
- TRBJ2-2 - TRBV12-5 TGTGCTAGTGGACACGGCGCCGGGGAGCTGTTTTTT CASGHGAGELFF
- TRBJ2-1 - TRBV7-9 TGTGCCAGCAGCAGACAGGCGGGGAGCTCCTACAATGAGCAGTTCTTC CASSRQAGSSYNEQFF
TRBD1 TRBJ1-1 - TRBV2 TGTGCCAGCAGTGCCGCAGGGGGCTCATACACTGAAGCTTTCTTT CASSAAGGSYTEAFF
- TRBJ2-7 - TRBV15 TGTGCCACCAGCAGGGCCGGGGTCCCGGGCGAGCAGTACTTC CATSRAGVPGEQYF
TRBD1 TRBJ1-1 - TRBV7-9 TGTGCCAGCAGCCCGGGGCTACGACAGGGGACCGACACTGAAGCTTTCTTT CASSPGLRQGTDTEAFF
TRBD1 TRBJ2-3 - TRBV6-5 TGTGCCAGCAGTTACGGGACAGGGGAACCAGATACGCAGTATTTT CASSYGTGEPDTQYF
- TRBJ1-2 once TRBV9 TGTGCCAGCAGCATCCCGCTCACGGGTGACTATGGCTACACCTTC CASSIPLTGDYGYTF
- TRBJ1-2 - TRBV7-9 TGTGCCAGCAGCTTAGATCCCTTAAGGCTCCATGGCTACACCTTC CASSLDPLRLHGYTF
- TRBJ2-5 once TRBV27 TGTGCCAGCAGTTCCTACAGGCTTCAAGAGACCCAGTACTTC CASSSYRLQETQYF
- TRBJ1-5 - TRBV2 TGTGCCAGCGAGTGGGACAGCAATCAGCCCCAGCATTTT CASEWDSNQPQHF
- TRBJ1-1 - TRBV19 TGTGCCACCATTGAAGGGACTGAAGCTTTCTTT CATIEGTEAFF
- TRBJ1-5 - TRBV5-1 TGCGCCAGCAGCTTGGAGGGTCAGCCCCAGCATTTT CASSLEGQPQHF
- TRBJ2-1 few TRBV5-6 TGTGCCAGCAGCTTGGGCAATGAGCAGTTCTTC CASSLGNEQFF
- TRBJ1-4 - TRBV13 TGTGCCAGCAGCCCCTGGACAGAGGGGGAAAAACTGTTTTTT CASSPWTEGEKLFF
TRBD1 TRBJ1-2 - TRBV29-1 TGCAGCGGTCAGGGGGACTATGGCTACACCTTC CSGQGDYGYTF
- TRBJ2-3 once TRBV27 TGTGCCAGCAGTTTATCGCGGGCCCGCACAGATACGCAGTATTTT CASSLSRARTDTQYF
- TRBJ2-5 - TRBV5-1 TGCGCCAGCAGCTCCCCCCTGACCGAAACCCAGGAGACCCAGTACTTC CASSSPLTETQETQYF
TRBD2 TRBJ2-1 - TRBV30 TGTGCCTGGAGCAACCTAGCGGACTCTTACAATGAGCAGTTCTTC CAWSNLADSYNEQFF
TRBD1 TRBJ2-7 - TRBV27 TGTGCCAGCAGCCGCGGGACAGGGGGCTACGAGCAGTACTTC CASSRGTGGYEQYF
- TRBJ1-1 - TRBV7-2 TGTGCCAGCAGCTTAGAGTTTTACGGGACTGAAGCTTTCTTT CASSLEFYGTEAFF
- TRBJ2-2 - TRBV15 TGTGCCACCAGCAGAGTGGCGAACACCGGGGAGCTGTTTTTT CATSRVANTGELFF
- TRBJ2-7 - TRBV30 TGTGCCTGGGGCTCGGAGAGTGGGTACGAGCAGTACTTC CAWGSESGYEQYF
- TRBJ2-4 - TRBV10-3 TGTGCCATCAGTGCCTCATGGCTGGGGGCAGCCAAAAACATTCAGTACTTC CAISASWLGAAKNIQYF
TRBD1 TRBJ1-1 - TRBV10-3 TGTGCCATCAGTCCGGGACAGGGCCTCGAAGCTTTCTTT CAISPGQGLEAFF
- TRBJ2-1 - TRBV4-1 TGCGCCAGCAGCCAGGTTCGTGACGGGGGTGAGCAGTTCTTC CASSQVRDGGEQFF
TRBD1 TRBJ2-5 - TRBV6-1 TGTGCCAGCAGTTATTTTGGGACAGAAGAGACCCAGTACTTC CASSYFGTEETQYF
TRBD1 TRBJ1-2 - TRBV6-5 TGTGCCAGCAGCCGGGACAGGGCTGGCTACACCTTC CASSRDRAGYTF
- TRBJ2-5 few TRBV7-9 TGTGCCAGCAGCTATAACCAAGAGACCCAGTACTTC CASSYNQETQYF
TRBD1 TRBJ1-1 - TRBV7-2 TGTGCCAGCAGCTTAAAGGGACAGTCGAACACTGAAGCTTTCTTT CASSLKGQSNTEAFF
- TRBJ1-4 - TRBV13 TGTGCCAGCAGCCCCGGGACGGGAAATGAAAAACTGTTTTTT CASSPGTGNEKLFF
TRBD2 TRBJ2-5 - TRBV9 TGTGCCAGCAGCGTAGAAGGACTAGCGGGGACGGAGACCCAGTACTTC CASSVEGLAGTETQYF
TRBD2 TRBJ2-5 - TRBV30 TGTGCCTGGAGTGACCCCGACGGGGGAGGGGAGACCCAGTACTTC CAWSDPDGGGETQYF
TRBD2 TRBJ2-7 - TRBV15 TGTGCCACCAGCGGAACTAGCGGGGGTGTCTACGAGCAGTACTTC CATSGTSGGVYEQYF